One T cell receptor beta chain is described in this entry. No antigen is known for it. This record comes from a study of blood T cells in healthy people across ages. Study context: Capture by template switching was about one barcoded beta molecule per two T cells.

A sample-barcoded 5' primer and a J-beta primer mix were used in a second PCR of about 6 to 12 cycles. TCRdb passed the 5' RACE reads through MiXCR, listing each CDR3 protein once. In the table there are over 700,000 distinct CDR3 sequences, roughly 50% of which are singletons. This CDR3 is 15 amino acids long. Germline-derived CDR1 and CDR2 are KGHSH and LQKENI. Whole-study findings and limits: Fewer expanded clones and more diversity marked long-lived versus aged donors. Higher naive T cell percentage went strongly together with higher TCR beta diversity.

Staff drew 8 to 10 milliliters of peripheral blood from each donor. The J gene is TRBJ2-4, the V gene TRBV18; no reliable D call. The J call may be in error: the DNA end matches TRBJ2-5 better. This clonotype was sampled from an older man in good health. What was sequenced was blood. This CDR3 reads CASSLESWGQETQYF. DNA for the CDR3: TGTGCCAGCTCACTGGAAAGTTGGGGCCAAGAGACCCAGTACTTC.